These T cell receptor beta chains were read from a single sample in a study of blood T cell repertoires in COVID-19. Repertoires were generated with immunoSEQ multiplex PCR, while TCRdb's copy carries only in-frame clones and drops some. The data hold approximately 240,000 clones, with 75% to 85% observed a single time. Input material: peripheral blood. These receptors came from a human donor in a cohort sampled during active COVID-19. Both conserved end residues are part of each CDR3. A D gene is named only where the DNA matches it firmly. Clone size is not always given. Where it is, it says once, few, many or a class for expanded clones.

cdr3_aa	cdr3_nt	clone_size	j_call	d_call	v_call
CATSQSGNPGGYTF	TGTGCCACCAGCCAATCGGGGAATCCGGGGGGCTACACCTTC	NA	TRBJ1-2	NA	TRBV24-1
CASSDSTTNEKLFF	TGTGCCAGTAGTGACAGCACAACTAATGAAAAACTGTTTTTT	NA	TRBJ1-4	NA	TRBV19
CAGPSRDREYEQYF	TGTGCCGGCCCCTCCCGGGACAGGGAGTACGAGCAGTACTTC	few	TRBJ2-7	TRBD1	TRBV19
CASSLILNTEAFF	TGTGCCAGCAGCCTTATCTTGAACACTGAAGCTTTCTTT	few	TRBJ1-1	NA	TRBV2
CASSSPTKGGYEQYF	TGTGCCAGCAGTTCTCCCACGAAGGGAGGGTACGAGCAGTACTTC	few	TRBJ2-7	TRBD2	TRBV28
CAWDPGTGFEKLFF	TGTGCCTGGGACCCCGGGACAGGGTTCGAAAAACTGTTTTTT	NA	TRBJ1-4	TRBD1	TRBV30
CASSSKVRGISEKLFF	TGTGCCAGCAGCTCTAAGGTCAGGGGAATCAGTGAAAAACTGTTTTTT	NA	TRBJ1-4	NA	TRBV13
CASSGTGGTNEKLFF	TGTGCCAGCAGCGGGACAGGGGGAACTAATGAAAAACTGTTTTTT	NA	TRBJ1-4	TRBD1	TRBV2
CASRRLTGVNEQYF	TGTGCCAGCAGACGGTTGACAGGGGTAAACGAGCAGTACTTC	once	TRBJ2-7	TRBD1	TRBV6-5
CASSFFTGQGRNTIYF	TGTGCCAGCAGTTTTTTCACGGGACAGGGAAGAAACACCATATATTTT	NA	TRBJ1-3	TRBD1	TRBV28
CASSPPGGSTDTQYF	TGTGCCAGCTCACCACCGGGAGGAAGCACAGATACGCAGTATTTT	NA	TRBJ2-3	NA	TRBV18
CASSLVYSGTGNEQFF	TGCGCCAGCAGCTTGGTATATTCGGGGACAGGTAATGAGCAGTTCTTC	NA	TRBJ2-1	TRBD1	TRBV5-1
CASSQDASGITDTQYF	TGTGCCAGCAGCCAAGACGCTAGCGGTATCACAGATACGCAGTATTTT	NA	TRBJ2-3	TRBD2	TRBV3-1/TRBV3-2
CASSFDRGDEKLFF	TGTGCCAGCAGCTTCGACAGGGGGGATGAAAAACTGTTTTTT	NA	TRBJ1-4	TRBD1	TRBV7-2
CASSRTGSYGYTF	TGTGCCAGCTCACGCACAGGGAGCTATGGCTACACCTTC	few	TRBJ1-2	NA	TRBV18
CASTRGTSGANEQFF	TGTGCCAGCACAAGGGGAACTAGCGGGGCCAATGAGCAGTTCTTC	few	TRBJ2-1	TRBD2	TRBV5-4
CASSYGSANYGYTF	TGTGCCAGCAGCTACGGGTCTGCCAACTATGGCTACACCTTC	NA	TRBJ1-2	NA	TRBV11-2
CASSYGGYTDTQYF	TGTGCCAGCAGTTACGGGGGATACACAGATACGCAGTATTTT	NA	TRBJ2-3	NA	TRBV28
CASSLPGGQKYYEQYF	TGTGCTAGCAGCTTACCTGGGGGACAGAAATACTACGAGCAGTACTTC	NA	TRBJ2-7	TRBD1	TRBV7-7
CASSLRLVGEQYF	TGTGCCAGCAGCTTACGACTCGTCGGCGAGCAGTACTTC	NA	TRBJ2-7	NA	TRBV5-6
CATSRERGTNQPQHF	TGTGCCACCAGCAGAGAGCGCGGAACAAATCAGCCCCAGCATTTT	NA	TRBJ1-5	NA	TRBV15
CASSLREVTDTQYF	TGTGCCAGCAGCCTTAGAGAAGTCACAGATACGCAGTATTTT	NA	TRBJ2-3	NA	TRBV7-2
CASSYSDSHLSYEQYF	TGTGCCAGCAGTTATTCCGACAGCCATTTGTCCTACGAGCAGTACTTC	NA	TRBJ2-7	NA	TRBV6-7
CASSLYEAGPSVEQYF	TGTGCCAGCAGCCTCTATGAAGCGGGTCCTTCCGTCGAGCAGTACTTC	NA	TRBJ2-7	NA	TRBV9
CAWTIDPEGNTIYF	TGTGCCTGGACCATAGACCCGGAGGGAAACACCATATATTTT	NA	TRBJ1-3	NA	TRBV30
CASSRDRETQYF	TGTGCCAGCAGTCGGGACAGGGAGACCCAGTACTTC	NA	TRBJ2-5	TRBD1	TRBV6-5
CASSLAWAETQYF	TGCGCCAGCAGCTTGGCCTGGGCTGAGACCCAGTACTTC	NA	TRBJ2-5	NA	TRBV5-1
CAIPQGWSNQPQHF	TGTGCCATCCCCCAGGGATGGAGCAATCAGCCCCAGCATTTT	NA	TRBJ1-5	NA	TRBV10-3
CASSHGRTNRRTEAFF	TGTGCCAGCAGCCACGGACGGACAAACCGAAGGACTGAAGCTTTCTTT	NA	TRBJ1-1	NA	TRBV7-9
CASRRAGGNHNEQFF	TGTGCCAGCAGGCGGGCGGGGGGCAACCACAATGAGCAGTTCTTC	NA	TRBJ2-1	TRBD2	TRBV11-2
CASSSALDSYNEQFF	TGTGCCAGCAGTTCAGCACTAGACTCCTACAATGAGCAGTTCTTC	NA	TRBJ2-1	NA	TRBV6-5
CASSRTGNQPQHF	TGTGCCAGCAGCCGAACGGGAAATCAGCCCCAGCATTTT	NA	TRBJ1-5	NA	TRBV14